Listed below are T cell receptor beta chains from one sample, sequenced in a study of blood T cell repertoires in COVID-19. Only in-frame clones appear in the TCRdb table, and some are missing; sequencing was by immunoSEQ multiplex PCR. The sample yields roughly 150,000 clones, about 88% seen once. The sequenced sample consisted of peripheral blood. These receptors were obtained from a human donor in a cohort sampled during active COVID-19. CDR3s leave out the opening cysteine and the closing phenylalanine or tryptophan.

V gene: TRBV9; CDR3 protein: ASSVGQGDQPQH
V gene: TRBV12-3/TRBV12-4; CDR3 protein: ASSFYLNTEAF
V gene: TRBV10-2; CDR3 protein: ASGGWDEQF
V gene: TRBV11-2; CDR3 protein: ASSLGGHYEQY
V gene: TRBV4-2; CDR3 protein: ASSRRRAILPGQEKETQY
V gene: TRBV10-3; CDR3 protein: AISETSDNSPLH
V gene: TRBV10-2; CDR3 protein: ASSESWRAEGAYEQY
V gene: TRBV7-9; CDR3 protein: AEGGFTDTQY
V gene: TRBV10-2; CDR3 protein: ASSDPGLAGNRETQY
V gene: TRBV5-1; CDR3 protein: ASSFEGGGETQY
V gene: TRBV5-4; CDR3 protein: ASSGGTGVSTDTQY
V gene: TRBV11-2; CDR3 protein: ASSFLGGDSYEQY
V gene: TRBV6-6; CDR3 protein: ATGGRSYNEQF
V gene: TRBV4-1; CDR3 protein: ASSQESLGRTGELF
V gene: TRBV5-8; CDR3 protein: ASSRKQGSNQPQH
V gene: TRBV21-1; CDR3 protein: ASSKSASRGRNQPQH
V gene: TRBV5-1; CDR3 protein: ASSFRAGGQGTDTQY
V gene: TRBV4-1; CDR3 protein: ASSSRLGLLNTEAF
V gene: TRBV9; CDR3 protein: ASSVEQGTGELF
V gene: TRBV7-9; CDR3 protein: ASSKGLAGLGVEQF
V gene: TRBV15; CDR3 protein: ATSRTLEQGLQETQY
V gene: TRBV7-9; CDR3 protein: ASSRASGGTDTQY
V gene: TRBV5-1; CDR3 protein: ASSLKPSGIRSYNEQF
V gene: TRBV9; CDR3 protein: ASSAYDSNNSPLH
V gene: TRBV9; CDR3 protein: ASSVGSNEQF
V gene: TRBV3-1/TRBV3-2; CDR3 protein: ASSQEGGLGNQPQH
V gene: TRBV2; CDR3 protein: ASKKTAGSTDTQY
V gene: TRBV12-3/TRBV12-4; CDR3 protein: ASSFAHGQGD
V gene: TRBV3-1/TRBV3-2; CDR3 protein: ASSHGTSFDTQY
V gene: TRBV6-5; CDR3 protein: ASNPDSVLGYT
V gene: TRBV7-3; CDR3 protein: ASSPISVTGGLRGY
V gene: TRBV6-2/TRBV6-3; CDR3 protein: ASSYAGGRSYEQY